This TCR beta chain was captured by sequencing in a study of blood T cell repertoires in COVID-19. Overall study: Collection of acute and convalescent COVID-19 samples took place in the United States, Italy and Spain. PBMCs, B-cell-depleted T cells, or T cells were the source of the cDNA or gDNA that made up the material.

The CDR3 has 14 amino acids. V lost 5 bases and J lost 9; bases outside the gene matches: 12. Per the germline V gene, CDR1 is SEHNR and CDR2 is FQNEAQ (reference sequence). Per the authors' pipeline: Quantification of nucleated cells was approximated via reference gene primer amplification. Method: immunoSEQ multiplex PCR; TCRdb's copy keeps in-frame clones and lacks some. Clone size and V and J calls were adopted from that table, with D and trimming inferred from the DNA. This repertoire shows over 11,000 clones, about 90% found once; its top ten account for over 8%. This receptor was taken from a human donor in a cohort sampled during active COVID-19. Sequencing was carried out using peripheral blood. The chain combines TRBV7-9 with TRBJ2-7, with 8 positions matching TRBD2. The CDR3 region is CASSDPGLGVVQYF. CDR3 bases: TGTGCCAGCAGCGACCCGGGACTAGGGGTGGTGCAGTACTTC.